Listed here are 10 T cell receptor beta chains from one sample, sequenced in a study of blood T cell repertoires in COVID-19. Clones were sequenced by immunoSEQ multiplex PCR, and TCRdb holds only the in-frame ones, with some missing. The sample carries some 250,000 clones, about 82% recorded once. Sequenced material: peripheral blood. These receptors were obtained from a man older than 75 with acute or convalescent COVID-19.

The rearrangement uses TRBV11-1 and TRBJ2-1, with 9 nucleotides matching TRBD1. The CDR3 totals 16 residues. V lost 3 bases and J lost 8; bases outside the gene matches: 11. CDR1 SGHAT and CDR2 FQDESV come from the germline V gene (reference sequence). This chain's CDR3 is CASSFHNRGQVHEQFF. The CDR3 DNA is TGTGCCAGCAGCTTTCATAACAGGGGGCAGGTACATGAGCAGTTCTTC.

The V and J genes are TRBV18 and TRBJ1-5; D is uncertain. The germline CDR1 and CDR2 sequences are KGHSH and LQKENI. The CDR3 runs 17 residues. Trimming removed 3 bases from V and 2 bases from J, with 17 bases in between. CDR3 sequence: CASSPPGALAGNQPQHF. As DNA, the CDR3 is TGTGCCAGCTCACCCCCGGGAGCCCTTGCGGGCAATCAGCCCCAGCATTTT.

The V call is TRBV19, the J call TRBJ1-5; D possibly corresponds to TRBD1 (5 bases). The CDR3 is made up of 15 amino acids. Between the trimmed V and J ends, which lost 5 bases and 0 bases, there was a span of 11 bases. From germline, CDR1 is LNHDA and CDR2 SQIVND (reference sequence). The CDR3 protein is CASSPRGVSNQPQHF. CDR3 nucleotide sequence: TGTGCCAGTAGTCCCCGGGGGGTTAGCAATCAGCCCCAGCATTTT.

The rearrangement uses TRBV7-9 and TRBJ1-1; no reliable D call. The V gene lost 4 bases and the J gene lost 2 bases, with 8 bases spanning the gap. CDR1 is SEHNR, CDR2 FQNEAQ, per germline (reference sequence). The CDR3 contains 13 residues. The CDR3 region is CASSSQPNTEAFF. The CDR3 nucleotides read TGTGCCAGCAGCTCACAGCCCAACACTGAAGCTTTCTTT.

V gene TRBV5-5 combines with J gene TRBJ2-3; 9 bases are shared with TRBD1. This CDR3 has 16 residues. The germline V gene encodes CDR1 SGHKS and CDR2 YYEKEE (reference sequence). The J segment lost 3 bases and the V segment lost 0 bases, leaving 5 bases of the junction unmatched. The CDR3 loop is CASSLGWDRVTDTQYF. Here the CDR3 DNA reads TGTGCCAGCAGCTTGGGATGGGACAGGGTGACAGATACGCAGTATTTT.

Comment on this clone: In the same sample, other DNA sequences code for this CDR3. This sequence joins TRBV9 and TRBJ1-3; D is possibly TRBD1 (5 bases). Trimming pared 0 bases from V and 1 base from J, leaving 5 bases between. This CDR3 is built from 14 residues. The V gene's germline CDR1 is SGDLS and CDR2 YYNGEE. CDR3: CASSVEGSGNTIYF. CDR3 DNA: TGTGCCAGCAGCGTAGAGGGGTCTGGAAACACCATATATTTT.

The chain links TRBV7-3 to TRBJ2-7; D might be TRBD2 (6 bases). V lost 0 bases to trimming and J lost 2 bases, with 17 bases between them. The germline V gene has CDR1 SGHTA and CDR2 FQGTGA. The CDR3 contains 17 residues. CDR3 sequence reads: CASSLTPGGITPYEQYF. DNA for the CDR3: TGTGCCAGCAGCTTAACCCCCGGCGGGATCACCCCCTACGAGCAGTACTTC.

V usage is TRBV3-1 (or the pseudogene TRBV3-2) and J usage is TRBJ2-5; the match to TRBD1 covers 10 bases. The junction had 4 bases not matched to a gene; V was cut back by 0 bases and J by 0 bases. CDR3 length equals 17 residues. Germline V gene sequence: CDR1 LGHDT, CDR2 YNNKEL (reference sequence). CDR3 in DNA: TGTGCCAGCAGCCAAGACGGACAGGGGGGGTACCAAGAGACCCAGTACTTC. It codes for CASSQDGQGGYQETQYF.

The chain recombines TRBV10-3 with TRBJ2-3; 7 positions agree with TRBD2. V lost 2 bases, J lost 3 bases, and 5 bases stayed unmatched. The CDR3 is 15 amino acids. Germline values: CDR1 ENHRY, CDR2 SYGVKD. CDR3 amino acids: CAISEIGSGTDTQYF. The CDR3 DNA follows: TGTGCCATCAGTGAGATAGGTAGCGGGACAGATACGCAGTATTTT.

The chain uses TRBV2 and TRBJ2-2, with D perhaps TRBD2 (5 bases). Per germline, CDR1 SNHLY and CDR2 FYNNEI. The germline V and J ends were trimmed by 6 bases and 5 bases, with 10 bases remaining between them. The CDR3 extends over 13 amino acids. The CDR3 is CASRHRGTGELFF. The CDR3 DNA follows: TGTGCCAGCAGGCATCGGGGTACCGGGGAGCTGTTTTTT.